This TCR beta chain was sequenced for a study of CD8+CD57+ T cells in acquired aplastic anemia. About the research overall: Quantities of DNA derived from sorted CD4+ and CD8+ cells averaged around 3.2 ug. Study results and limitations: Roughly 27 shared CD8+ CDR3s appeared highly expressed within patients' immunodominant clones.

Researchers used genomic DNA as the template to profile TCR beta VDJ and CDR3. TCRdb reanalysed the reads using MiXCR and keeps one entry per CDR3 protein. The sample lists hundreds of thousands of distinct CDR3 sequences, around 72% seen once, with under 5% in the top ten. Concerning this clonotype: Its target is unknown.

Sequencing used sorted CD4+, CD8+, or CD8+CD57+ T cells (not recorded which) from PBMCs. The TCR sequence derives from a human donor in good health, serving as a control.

The CDR3 DNA is TGTGCCAGCAGTTCCGGTTCCAGGGATGGTGGAGCTTTCTTT. Encoded protein: CASSSGSRDGGAFF. This chain connects TRBV12-3 or TRBV12-4 to TRBJ1-1, with a weak D call TRBD1 (5 bases). This CDR3 contains 14 residues. V lost 4 bases and J lost 10, with 19 bases in between.